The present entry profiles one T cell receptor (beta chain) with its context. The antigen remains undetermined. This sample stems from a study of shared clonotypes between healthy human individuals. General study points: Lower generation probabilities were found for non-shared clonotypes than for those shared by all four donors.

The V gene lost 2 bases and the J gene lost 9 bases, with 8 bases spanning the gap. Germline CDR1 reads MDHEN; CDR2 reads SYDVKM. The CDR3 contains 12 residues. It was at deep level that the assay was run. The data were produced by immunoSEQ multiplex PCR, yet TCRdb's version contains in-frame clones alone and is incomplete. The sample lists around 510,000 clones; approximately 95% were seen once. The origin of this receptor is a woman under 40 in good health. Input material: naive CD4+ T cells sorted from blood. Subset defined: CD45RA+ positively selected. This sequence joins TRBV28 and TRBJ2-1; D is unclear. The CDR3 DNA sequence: TGTGCCAGCAGTTTACTGTTAAGTGAGCAGTTCTTC. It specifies CASSLLLSEQFF.